The entry below describes one T cell receptor beta chain. The data originate from a study of cytomegalovirus exposure and HLA in healthy donors. PCR amplification relied on 60 Vbeta primers (plus 13 Jbeta primers). Repertoires were generated with immunoSEQ multiplex PCR, while TCRdb's copy carries only in-frame clones and drops some. The table has roughly 100,000 clones, roughly three quarters seen once. The sequence was obtained from a man aged 30-40 years in good health and CMV-seronegative. The sample consisted of PBMCs.

Written as DNA, the CDR3 is TGTGCCAGCAGTGAGACAGCGAACACTGAAGCTTTCTTT. Its protein is CASSETANTEAFF. The gene calls are TRBV6-4 and TRBJ1-1; possibly TRBD1 for D (5 bases). The CDR3 is 13 amino acids. Per germline, CDR1 MRHNA and CDR2 SNTAGT. Trimming left V 3 bases short and J 1 base short, with 6 bases between.